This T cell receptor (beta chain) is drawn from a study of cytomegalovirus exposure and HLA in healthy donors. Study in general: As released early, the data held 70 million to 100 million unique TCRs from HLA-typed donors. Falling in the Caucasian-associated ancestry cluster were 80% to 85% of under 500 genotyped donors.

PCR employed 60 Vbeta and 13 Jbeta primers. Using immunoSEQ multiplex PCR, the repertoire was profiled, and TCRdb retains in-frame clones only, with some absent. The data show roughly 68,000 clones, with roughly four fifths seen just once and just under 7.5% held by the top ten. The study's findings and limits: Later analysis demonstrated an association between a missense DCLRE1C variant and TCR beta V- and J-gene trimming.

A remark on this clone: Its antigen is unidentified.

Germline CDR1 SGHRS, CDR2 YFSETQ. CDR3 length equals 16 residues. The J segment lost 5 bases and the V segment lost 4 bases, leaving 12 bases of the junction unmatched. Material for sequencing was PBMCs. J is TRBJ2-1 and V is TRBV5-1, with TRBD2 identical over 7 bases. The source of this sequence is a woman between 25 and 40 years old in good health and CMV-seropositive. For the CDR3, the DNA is TGCGCCAGCAGCCTCACTAGCGCGAGATCCCACAATGAGCAGTTCTTC. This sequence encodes CASSLTSARSHNEQFF.